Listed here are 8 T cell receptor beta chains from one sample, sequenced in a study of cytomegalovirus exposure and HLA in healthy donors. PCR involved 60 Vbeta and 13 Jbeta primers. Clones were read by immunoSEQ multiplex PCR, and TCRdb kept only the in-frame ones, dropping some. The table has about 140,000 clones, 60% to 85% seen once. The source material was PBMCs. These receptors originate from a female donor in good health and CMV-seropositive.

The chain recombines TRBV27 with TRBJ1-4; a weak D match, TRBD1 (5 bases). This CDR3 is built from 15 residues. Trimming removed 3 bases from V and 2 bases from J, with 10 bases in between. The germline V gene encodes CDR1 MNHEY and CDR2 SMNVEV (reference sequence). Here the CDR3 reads CASSFSGGTNEKLFF. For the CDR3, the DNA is TGTGCCAGCAGTTTTTCCGGGGGTACTAATGAAAAACTGTTTTTT.

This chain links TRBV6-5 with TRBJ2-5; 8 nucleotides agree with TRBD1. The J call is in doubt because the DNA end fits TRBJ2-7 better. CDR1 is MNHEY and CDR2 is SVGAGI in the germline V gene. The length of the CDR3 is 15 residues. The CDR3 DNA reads TGTGCCAGCATTTCAGGGGGCCGCGGGGTCTACGAGCAGTACTTC. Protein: CASISGGRGVYEQYF.

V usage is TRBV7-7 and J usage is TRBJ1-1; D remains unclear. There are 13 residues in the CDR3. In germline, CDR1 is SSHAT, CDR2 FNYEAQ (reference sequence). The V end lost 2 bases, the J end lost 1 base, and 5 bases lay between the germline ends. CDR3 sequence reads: CASSLTRNTEAFF. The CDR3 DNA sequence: TGTGCCAGCAGCTTAACTAGGAACACTGAAGCTTTCTTT. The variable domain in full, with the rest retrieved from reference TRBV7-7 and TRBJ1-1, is GAGVSQSPRYKVTKRGQDVTLRCDPISSHATLYWYQQALGQGPEFLTYFNYEAQPDKSGLPSDRFSAERPEGSISTLTIQRTEQRDSAMYRCASSLTRNTEAFFGQGTRLTVV.

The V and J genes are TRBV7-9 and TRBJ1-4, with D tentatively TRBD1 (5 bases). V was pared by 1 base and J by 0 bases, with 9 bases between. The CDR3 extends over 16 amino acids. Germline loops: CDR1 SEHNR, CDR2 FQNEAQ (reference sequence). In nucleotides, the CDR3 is TGTGCCAGCAGCTTAGGACGGGGGGCAACTAATGAAAAACTGTTTTTT. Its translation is CASSLGRGATNEKLFF.

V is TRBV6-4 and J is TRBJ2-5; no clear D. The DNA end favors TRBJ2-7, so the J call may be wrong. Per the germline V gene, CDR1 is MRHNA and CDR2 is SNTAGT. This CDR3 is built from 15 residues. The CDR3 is CASGQGKTHSYEQYF. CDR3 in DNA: TGTGCCAGCGGGCAAGGTAAAACTCACTCCTACGAGCAGTACTTC.

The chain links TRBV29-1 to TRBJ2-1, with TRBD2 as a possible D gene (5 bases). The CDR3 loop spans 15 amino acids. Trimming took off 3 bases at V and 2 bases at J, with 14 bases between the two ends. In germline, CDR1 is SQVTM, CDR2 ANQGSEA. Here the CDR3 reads CSVESGVGAYNEQFF. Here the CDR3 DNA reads TGCAGCGTTGAGTCCGGAGTGGGAGCCTACAATGAGCAGTTCTTC.

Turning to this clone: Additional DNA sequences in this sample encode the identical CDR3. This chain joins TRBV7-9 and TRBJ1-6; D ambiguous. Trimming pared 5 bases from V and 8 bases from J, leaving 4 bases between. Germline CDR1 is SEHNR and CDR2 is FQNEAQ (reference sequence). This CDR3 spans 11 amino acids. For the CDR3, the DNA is TGTGCCAGCAGCCGAGATTCACCCCTCCACTTT. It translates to CASSRDSPLHF.

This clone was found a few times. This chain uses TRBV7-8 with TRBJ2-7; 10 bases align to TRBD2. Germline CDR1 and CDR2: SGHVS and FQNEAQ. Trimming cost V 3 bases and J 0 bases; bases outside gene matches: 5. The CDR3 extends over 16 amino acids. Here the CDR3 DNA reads TGTGCCAGCAGCTTCCGTAGCGGGGGGAGCTCCTACGAGCAGTACTTC. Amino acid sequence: CASSFRSGGSSYEQYF.